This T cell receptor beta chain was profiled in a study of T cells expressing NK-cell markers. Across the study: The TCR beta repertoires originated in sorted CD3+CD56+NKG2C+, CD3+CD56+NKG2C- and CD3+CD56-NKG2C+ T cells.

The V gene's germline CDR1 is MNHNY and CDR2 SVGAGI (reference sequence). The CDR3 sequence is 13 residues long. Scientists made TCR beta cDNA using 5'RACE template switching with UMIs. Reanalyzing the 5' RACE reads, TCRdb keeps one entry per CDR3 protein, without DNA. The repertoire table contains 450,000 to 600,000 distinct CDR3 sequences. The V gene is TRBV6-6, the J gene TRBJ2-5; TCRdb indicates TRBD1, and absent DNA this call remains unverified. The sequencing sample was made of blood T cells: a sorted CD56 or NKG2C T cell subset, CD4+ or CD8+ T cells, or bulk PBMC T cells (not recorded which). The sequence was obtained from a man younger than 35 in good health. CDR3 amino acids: CASTSLSSETQYF.